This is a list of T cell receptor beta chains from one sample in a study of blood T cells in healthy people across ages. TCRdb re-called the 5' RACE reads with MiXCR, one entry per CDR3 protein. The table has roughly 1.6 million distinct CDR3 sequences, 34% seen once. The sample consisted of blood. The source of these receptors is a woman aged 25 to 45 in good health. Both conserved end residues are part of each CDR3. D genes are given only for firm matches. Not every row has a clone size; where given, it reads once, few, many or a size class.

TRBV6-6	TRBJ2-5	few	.	CASSSGKLLGGETQYF	TGTGCCAGCAGCTCGGGGAAACTACTAGGAGGGGAGACCCAGTACTTC
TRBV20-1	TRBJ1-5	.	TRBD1	CSAKPGQGRAADQPQHF	TGCAGTGCTAAGCCGGGACAGGGTAGAGCGGCCGATCAGCCCCAGCATTTT
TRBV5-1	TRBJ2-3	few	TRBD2	CASSSRTSGSPGDTQYF	TGCGCCAGCAGCTCCCGGACTAGCGGGAGTCCGGGAGATACGCAGTATTTT
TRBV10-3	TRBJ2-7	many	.	CAISESGQNSYEQYF	TGTGCCATCAGTGAGTCCGGTCAAAACTCCTACGAGCAGTACTTC
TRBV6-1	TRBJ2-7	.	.	CASSASPPGEQYF	TGTGCCAGCAGCGCCTCACCCCCTGGCGAGCAGTACTTC
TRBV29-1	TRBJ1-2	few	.	CSVEEEQGDYGYTF	TGCAGCGTTGAAGAGGAACAGGGAGACTATGGCTACACCTTC
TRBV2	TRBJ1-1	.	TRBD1	CASRAGGNAEAFF	TGTGCCAGCAGGGCAGGGGGAAACGCTGAAGCTTTCTTT
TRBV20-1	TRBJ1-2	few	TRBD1	CSASITGTGVNYGYTF	TGCAGTGCTAGTATAACGGGGACAGGGGTTAACTATGGCTACACCTTC
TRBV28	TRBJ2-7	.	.	CASRPRGGGYEQYF	TGTGCCAGCAGACCCAGGGGAGGGGGTTACGAGCAGTACTTC
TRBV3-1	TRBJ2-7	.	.	CASSQEGLWAPTYEQYF	TGTGCCAGCAGCCAAGAGGGGTTGTGGGCTCCGACCTACGAGCAGTACTTC
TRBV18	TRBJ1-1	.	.	CASSPEQLIGAFF	TGTGCCAGCTCACCAGAACAGTTGATAGGAGCTTTCTTT
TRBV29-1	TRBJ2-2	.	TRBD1	CSLRDRARPGELFF	TGCAGTCTCCGGGACAGGGCGCGTCCCGGGGAGCTGTTTTTT
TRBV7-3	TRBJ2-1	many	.	CASSLGRDNEQFF	TGTGCCAGCAGCTTAGGCAGGGACAATGAGCAGTTCTTC
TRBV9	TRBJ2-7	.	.	CASSVAERASEQYF	TGTGCCAGCAGCGTAGCTGAGCGAGCGAGCGAGCAGTACTTC
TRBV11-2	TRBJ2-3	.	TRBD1	CASSSAGGLEADTQYF	TGTGCCAGCAGCTCTGCAGGGGGCTTGGAGGCAGATACGCAGTATTTT
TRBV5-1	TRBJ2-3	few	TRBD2	CASSLGRLASTQYF	TGCGCCAGCAGCTTGGGGAGACTAGCCTCTACGCAGTATTTT
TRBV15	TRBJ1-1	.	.	CATSRSGSGRSEAFF	TGTGCCACCAGCAGATCGGGATCCGGTAGGTCTGAAGCTTTCTTT
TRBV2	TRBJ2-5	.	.	CASLALELHETQYF	TGTGCCAGCTTGGCGCTAGAACTTCACGAGACCCAGTACTTC
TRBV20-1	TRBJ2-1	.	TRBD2	CSARAGGLAGVLGYNEQFF	TGCAGTGCTAGAGCAGGGGGACTAGCGGGGGTCCTGGGGTACAATGAGCAGTTCTTC
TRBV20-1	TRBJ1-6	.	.	CSALNLPRQADNSPLHF	TGCAGTGCTCTCAACCTACCACGACAGGCTGACAATTCACCCCTCCACTTT
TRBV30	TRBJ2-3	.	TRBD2	CAWSATGSKMLAGWFVPDTQYF	TGTGCCTGGAGTGCGACAGGGTCGAAGATGCTAGCGGGATGGTTCGTACCAGATACGCAGTATTTT
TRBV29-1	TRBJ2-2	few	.	CSVEEAGPERAGELFF	TGCAGCGTTGAAGAGGCGGGACCCGAGAGGGCCGGGGAGCTGTTTTTT
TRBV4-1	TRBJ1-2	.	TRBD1	CASSRRTGEGYGYTF	TGCGCCAGCAGCCGGCGGACAGGGGAAGGCTATGGCTACACCTTC
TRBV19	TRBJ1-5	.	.	CASSNLDSPLNQPQHF	TGTGCCAGTAGTAACCTGGACAGCCCATTGAATCAGCCCCAGCATTTT
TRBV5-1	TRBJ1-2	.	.	CASSLNARGHGYTF	TGCGCCAGCAGCTTGAATGCCCGAGGGCATGGCTACACCTTC
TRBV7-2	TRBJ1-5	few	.	CASSLVTGADQPQHF	TGTGCCAGCAGCTTAGTTACGGGGGCGGATCAGCCCCAGCATTTT
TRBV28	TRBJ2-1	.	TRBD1	CASSLFVVRDSYNEQFF	TGTGCCAGCAGTTTATTCGTGGTCCGGGACAGCTACAATGAGCAGTTCTTC
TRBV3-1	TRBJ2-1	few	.	CASSQDTQRTYNEQFF	TGTGCCAGCAGCCAAGATACCCAGAGAACGTACAATGAGCAGTTCTTC